The 15 T cell receptor beta chains reported below all come from one sample, sequenced in a study of beta chain features in type 1 diabetes. The investigators reverse transcribed all of the isolated RNA, so they sequenced expressed TCRB transcripts. Sequencing used immunoSEQ multiplex PCR; TCRdb keeps in-frame clones, though not all of them. This sample has some 160,000 clones, with about 9.8% found just once. The sequencing sample was made of central memory CD4+ T cells from blood. All receptors derive from a woman younger than 35 in good health.

The chain combines TRBV7-3 with TRBJ2-1, with no clear D. The germline CDR1 and CDR2 sequences are SGHTA and FQGTGA. The CDR3 spans 15 residues. V lost 1 base and J 1 base, leaving 8 bases between the germline ends. CDR3 sequence: CASSLIGGSYNEQFF. DNA for the CDR3: TGTGCCAGCAGCTTAATAGGCGGATCCTACAATGAGCAGTTCTTC.

The rearrangement links TRBV28 to TRBJ2-7; tentatively, D is TRBD1 (5 bases). With 6 bases removed from V and 3 bases from J, the gap between germline ends came to 18 bases. This CDR3 has 15 residues. The V gene's germline CDR1 is MDHEN and CDR2 SYDVKM. The chain's CDR3 is CASSRYRQFDYEQYF. DNA of the CDR3: TGTGCCAGCAGCCGATACCGACAGTTTGACTACGAGCAGTACTTC.

CDR3 DNA: TGTGCCAGCAGAGTCAGGGGCGATTCTGAAGCTTTCTTT. This sequence encodes CASRVRGDSEAFF. V is TRBV6-4 and J is TRBJ1-1, with D possibly matching TRBD1 (6 bases). Germline assignment: CDR1 MRHNA and CDR2 SNTAGT. V shed 6 bases and J shed 6 bases, with 14 bases lying between them. The CDR3 covers 13 residues.

CDR3 protein: CASSTGTGGTIYEQYF. CDR3 nucleotides: TGCGCCAGCAGCACTGGGACAGGGGGCACAATATACGAGCAGTACTTC. The chain couples TRBV5-1 to TRBJ2-7; 12 bases fit TRBD1. The CDR3 runs 16 residues. Germline CDR1 and CDR2: SGHRS and YFSETQ. J was trimmed by 4 bases and V by 4 bases; bases with no gene match: 9.

There are a few counts of this clone. The chain carries TRBV14 and TRBJ1-1, with unresolved D. Trimming removed 8 bases at V and 1 base at J, with 8 bases between. CDR3 size: 12 residues. The germline gives CDR1 SGHDN, CDR2 FVKESK. This chain's CDR3 is CASGRGNTEAFF. The CDR3 DNA reads TGTGCCAGCGGACGGGGGAACACTGAAGCTTTCTTT.

The chain links TRBV7-2 to TRBJ1-2; 9 bases line up with TRBD1. After removal of 5 bases from V and 4 bases from J, the junction contained 5 bases not matched to a gene. This CDR3 region has 14 residues. Germline CDR1 reads SGHTA; CDR2 reads FQGNSA. The CDR3 DNA follows: TGTGCCAGCAGCAGTACACAGGGGGCCTATGGCTACACCTTC. Translation gives CASSSTQGAYGYTF.

The rearrangement links TRBV6-5 to TRBJ2-2; 8 positions agree with TRBD1. Germline CDR1 reads MNHEY; CDR2 reads SVGAGI. The CDR3 covers 14 residues. V trimming: 7 bases; J trimming: 4 bases; junction bases outside the gene matches: 5. CDR3 loop: CASKHTGGTGELFF. The CDR3 DNA reads TGTGCCAGCAAACATACAGGGGGCACCGGGGAGCTGTTTTTT.

Ten or more counts support this clone. The J gene is TRBJ2-3, the V gene TRBV5-8, with 13 bases lining up with TRBD2. The CDR3 spans 16 residues. V shed 4 bases and J 4 bases; nucleotides not matched to a gene: 6. Germline CDR1 reads SGHTS; CDR2 reads YDEGEE. Here the CDR3 DNA reads TGTGCCAGCAGCCCCGGGACTAGCGGGGCCGCAGATACGCAGTATTTT. It yields the protein CASSPGTSGAADTQYF.

V gene TRBV4-1 combines with J gene TRBJ2-3, with TRBD1 matching over 8 bases. Germline CDR1 MGHRA, CDR2 YSYEKL. CDR3 size: 16 residues. Unmatched junction bases numbered 10, after V lost 0 bases and J lost 8 bases. The CDR3 sequence: CASSQEVQGGRTTQYF. CDR3 bases: TGCGCCAGCAGCCAAGAGGTACAGGGGGGAAGAACTACGCAGTATTTT.

In this sample, this clone turned up a few times. The rearrangement links TRBV2 to TRBJ2-3, with 11 bases that match TRBD2. CDR1 and CDR2 from the germline V gene are SNHLY and FYNNEI. The CDR3 covers 15 residues. After removal of 5 bases from V and 5 bases from J, the junction contained 6 bases not matched to a gene. The CDR3 region is CASSWAGTSGDTQYF. CDR3 nucleotide sequence: TGTGCCAGCAGTTGGGCCGGGACTAGCGGAGATACGCAGTATTTT. Based on the CDR3 plus reference TRBV2 and TRBJ2-3, the full variable domain is EPEVTQTPSHQVTQMGQEVILRCVPISNHLYFYWYRQILGQKVEFLVSFYNNEISEKSEIFDDQFSVERPDGSNFTLKIRSTKLEDSAMYFCASSWAGTSGDTQYFGPGTRLTVL.

This clone was found a few times. CDR3 nucleotide sequence: TGTGCCTGGACAACAGGGGGAAAAGAGACCCAGTACTTC. Protein: CAWTTGGKETQYF. The chain recombines TRBV30 with TRBJ2-5; 8 nucleotides line up with TRBD1. There are 13 residues in the CDR3. Trimming cost V 4 bases and J 3 bases; bases outside gene matches: 4. Germline V gene sequence: CDR1 GTSNPN, CDR2 SVGIG (reference sequence). The full variable domain, in which reference TRBV30 and TRBJ2-5 provide the parts outside the CDR3, is SQTIHQWPATLVQPVGSPLSLECTVEGTSNPNLYWYRQAAGRGLQLLFYSVGIGQISSEVPQNLSASRPQDRQFILSSKKLLLSDSGFYLCAWTTGGKETQYFGPGTRLLVL.

In this sample, this clone turned up many times. The chain uses TRBV5-1 and TRBJ2-1; D might be TRBD2 (5 bases). Germline loops: CDR1 SGHRS, CDR2 YFSETQ. This CDR3 is built from 15 residues. Trimming stripped 7 bases from V and 0 bases from J, with 14 bases between. CDR3 amino acids: CASHAGDSSYNEQFF. DNA for the CDR3: TGCGCCAGCCACGCGGGTGATTCCTCCTACAATGAGCAGTTCTTC.

The genes are TRBV18 and TRBJ1-1, with D possibly TRBD1 on 5 matching bases. V lost 3 bases, J lost 2 bases, and 10 bases lay in between. Germline V gene lookup returns CDR1 KGHSH and CDR2 LQKENI. The CDR3 is 14 residues long. The CDR3 DNA is TGTGCCAGCTCACCGGTACAGGACAACACTGAAGCTTTCTTT. Protein: CASSPVQDNTEAFF.

This sequence joins TRBV2 and TRBJ2-5, with 11 bases that match TRBD2. V gave up 4 bases and J gave up 5 bases; unmatched junction bases: 6. Germline V gives CDR1 SNHLY, CDR2 FYNNEI. The CDR3 sequence is 15 residues long. The CDR3 nucleotides are TGTGCCAGCAGTGGGTTAGCGGGGGGGAGCGAGACCCAGTACTTC. It encodes CASSGLAGGSETQYF.

This clone was seen a handful of times. The chain couples TRBV18 to TRBJ1-5, with D perhaps matching TRBD1 (5 bases). Germline assignment: CDR1 KGHSH and CDR2 LQKENI. The CDR3 length is 16 residues. Trimming removed 4 bases at V and 2 bases at J, with 15 bases between. The CDR3 protein is CASSLTGGMGNQPQHF. Here the CDR3 DNA reads TGTGCCAGCTCACTAACGGGGGGGATGGGCAATCAGCCCCAGCATTTT.